Below are 21 T cell receptor beta chains sequenced from a single sample in a study of blood T cell repertoires in COVID-19. Profiled with immunoSEQ multiplex PCR; TCRdb holds only in-frame clones, not every one. The sample holds around 50,000 clones, about 82% seen once. Input material: peripheral blood. The receptors derive from a woman between 55 and 75 years old with acute or convalescent COVID-19.

CDR3 bases: TGCGCCAGCAGCTCCGGGAACCTCTACAATGAGCAGTTCTTC. This gives the protein CASSSGNLYNEQFF. This chain connects TRBV5-1 to TRBJ2-1; possibly TRBD2 for D (5 bases). V gave up 3 bases and J gave up 3 bases, with 10 bases separating them. The CDR3 contains 14 residues. The germline gives CDR1 SGHRS, CDR2 YFSETQ.

This clone was counted between two and nine times. The chain carries TRBV12-5 and TRBJ1-1; D is perhaps TRBD1 (6 bases). V was pared by 0 bases and J by 1 base, with 12 bases between. Germline V lookup: CDR1 LGHNT, CDR2 FRNRAP. The CDR3 sequence is 16 residues long. CDR3 in DNA: TGTGCTAGTGGTTTGGTATTGGACAGCTCGAACACTGAAGCTTTCTTT. Its protein is CASGLVLDSSNTEAFF.

This clone occurred a few times. V gene TRBV5-5 combines with J gene TRBJ1-1, with 11 bases lining up with TRBD1. V dropped 5 bases and J dropped 2; count of bases not matched to a gene: 11. CDR3 length: 17 residues. Germline values: CDR1 SGHKS, CDR2 YYEKEE (reference sequence). The CDR3 protein is CASSWGGQGARNTEAFF. The CDR3 DNA is TGTGCCAGCAGTTGGGGAGGACAGGGGGCCCGTAACACTGAAGCTTTCTTT.

The chain links TRBV5-1 to TRBJ2-3; 10 nucleotides align to TRBD2. The CDR3 is made up of 16 amino acids. CDR1 is SGHRS and CDR2 is YFSETQ in the germline V gene. V was pared by 1 base and J by 3 bases, with 5 bases of the junction left unmatched. The CDR3 is CASSLLTSGETDTQYF. The CDR3 coding sequence is TGCGCCAGCAGCTTGTTAACTAGCGGGGAGACAGATACGCAGTATTTT.

V is TRBV7-3 and J is TRBJ1-5, with D tentatively TRBD1 (6 bases). This CDR3 spans 16 amino acids. V was clipped by 6 bases and J by 5 bases, with 20 bases between them. Germline assignment: CDR1 SGHTA and CDR2 FQGTGA. The CDR3 loop is CASSPARAGAYQPQHF. CDR3 sequence (DNA): TGTGCCAGCAGTCCCGCCAGGGCGGGGGCGTATCAGCCCCAGCATTTT.

The rearrangement uses TRBV24-1 and TRBJ2-1, with D maybe TRBD2 (6 bases). Germline assignment: CDR1 KGHDR and CDR2 SFDVKD. V was pared by 5 bases and J by 3 bases, with 19 bases between. The CDR3 is 17 residues long. CDR3 region: CATSARGTGVFYNEQFF. The CDR3 region has the DNA TGTGCCACCAGTGCCCGGGGGACGGGAGTTTTCTACAATGAGCAGTTCTTC.

The chain carries TRBV3-1 (or the pseudogene TRBV3-2) and TRBJ2-7, with TRBD2 identical over 7 bases. With V trimmed by 0 bases and J by 6 bases, 11 bases remained unmatched. In germline, CDR1 is LGHDT, CDR2 YNNKEL (reference sequence). The CDR3 is made up of 16 amino acids. The chain's CDR3 is CASSQDGGVPTSEQYF. CDR3 nucleotide sequence: TGTGCCAGCAGCCAAGATGGGGGGGTACCTACCTCCGAGCAGTACTTC.

J is TRBJ2-3 and V is TRBV2; 10 positions agree with TRBD2. V trimming: 4 bases; J trimming: 4 bases; junction bases outside the gene matches: 5. Per the germline V gene, CDR1 is SNHLY and CDR2 is FYNNEI. The CDR3 extends over 15 amino acids. CDR3 amino acids: CASSAVLAGPDTQYF. The CDR3 coding sequence is TGTGCCAGCAGTGCGGTACTAGCGGGGCCAGATACGCAGTATTTT.

V gene TRBV7-8 combines with J gene TRBJ1-2; TRBD1 agrees at 7 bases. V gave up 3 bases and J gave up 3 bases; unmatched junction bases: 1. The CDR3 runs 13 residues. CDR1 SGHVS and CDR2 FQNEAQ come from the germline V gene. DNA for the CDR3: TGTGCCAGCAGCTTGCAGGGGGACTATGGCTACACCTTC. Protein sequence: CASSLQGDYGYTF. Full variable domain (rest looked up from reference TRBV7-8 and TRBJ1-2): GAGVSQSPRYKVAKRGQDVALRCDPISGHVSLFWYQQALGQGPEFLTYFQNEAQLDKSGLPSDRFFAERPEGSVSTLKIQRTQQEDSAVYLCASSLQGDYGYTFGSGTRLTVV.

The chain has TRBV7-9 and TRBJ1-2; TRBD1 matches 7 bases. Germline V lookup: CDR1 SEHNR, CDR2 FQNEAQ (reference sequence). CDR3 length: 17 amino acids. V was clipped by 1 base and J by 2 bases; unmatched bases: 10. This CDR3 is CASSLGAYRGPNYGYTF. The CDR3 bases are TGTGCCAGCAGCTTAGGGGCTTACAGGGGACCGAACTATGGCTACACCTTC.

V gene TRBV4-1 combines with J gene TRBJ2-3, with D possibly matching TRBD1 (7 bases). Germline V gene sequence: CDR1 MGHRA, CDR2 YSYEKL. This CDR3 is 15 amino acids long. V shed 4 bases and J shed 4 bases, with 15 bases lying between them. The CDR3 sequence: CASSRRGPGADTQYF. The CDR3 bases are TGCGCCAGCAGCCGGAGGGGGCCGGGGGCAGATACGCAGTATTTT.

Only a few counts were recorded for this clone. This sequence joins TRBV11-2 and TRBJ2-1, with 7 bases that match TRBD2. The CDR3 is 16 amino acids. V trimming: 5 bases; J trimming: 1 base; junction bases outside the gene matches: 8. Germline-derived CDR1 and CDR2 are SGHAT and FQNNGV. DNA of the CDR3: TGTGCCAGCAGCCTCCATTTAGCGGGTTCCTACAATGAGCAGTTCTTC. As protein: CASSLHLAGSYNEQFF.

The chain recombines TRBV7-8 with TRBJ2-1; TRBD2 aligns across 15 bases. From germline, CDR1 is SGHVS and CDR2 FQNEAQ. The CDR3 length is 17 residues. V gave up 5 bases and J gave up 6 bases; unmatched junction bases: 8. The CDR3 reads CASSRGLAGGPGNEQFF. The CDR3 nucleotides are TGTGCCAGCAGCCGAGGACTAGCGGGGGGGCCAGGCAATGAGCAGTTCTTC. Using reference TRBV7-8 and TRBJ2-1 for the parts outside the CDR3, the full variable domain is GAGVSQSPRYKVAKRGQDVALRCDPISGHVSLFWYQQALGQGPEFLTYFQNEAQLDKSGLPSDRFFAERPEGSVSTLKIQRTQQEDSAVYLCASSRGLAGGPGNEQFFGPGTRLTVL.

The chain carries TRBV11-2 and TRBJ2-5; D is perhaps TRBD2 (6 bases). V was shortened by 10 bases and J by 5 bases, with 17 bases between the two germline ends. This CDR3 has 13 amino acids. The V gene's germline CDR1 is SGHAT and CDR2 FQNNGV. The CDR3 loop is CATNVGGGETQYF. Here the CDR3 DNA reads TGTGCCACCAACGTTGGGGGAGGCGAGACCCAGTACTTC. Using reference TRBV11-2 and TRBJ2-5 for the parts outside the CDR3, the full variable domain is EAGVAQSPRYKIIEKRQSVAFWCNPISGHATLYWYQQILGQGPKLLIQFQNNGVVDDSQLPKDRFSAERLKGVDSTLKIQPAKLEDSAVYLCATNVGGGETQYFGPGTRLLVL.

The chain joins TRBV15 to TRBJ1-2; unclear D gene. V was shortened by 0 bases and J by 0 bases, with 11 bases between the two germline ends. Germline CDR1 LNHNV, CDR2 YYDKDF (reference sequence). The CDR3 has 16 amino acids. The DNA for the CDR3 is TGTGCCACCAGCAGAGATCGCGCGTTAGCTAACTATGGCTACACCTTC. Protein product: CATSRDRALANYGYTF.

The chain is built from TRBV11-2 and TRBJ2-1; 8 bases align to TRBD1. V dropped 0 bases and J dropped 2; count of bases not matched to a gene: 0. Germline V gives CDR1 SGHAT, CDR2 FQNNGV. This CDR3 comprises 15 residues. The CDR3 loop reads CASSLDRGPYNEQFF. CDR3 sequence (DNA): TGTGCCAGCAGCTTAGACAGGGGGCCCTACAATGAGCAGTTCTTC.

The CDR3 sequence is CASSERKAGVRETQYF. CDR3 sequence (DNA): TGTGCCAGCAGTGAGAGGAAAGCGGGAGTGCGGGAGACCCAGTACTTC. V usage is TRBV6-1 and J usage is TRBJ2-5; TRBD2 matches 8 bases. This CDR3 has 16 residues. Per the germline V gene, CDR1 is MNHNS and CDR2 is SASEGT. V trimming: 3 bases; J trimming: 5 bases; junction bases outside the gene matches: 11.

The chain has TRBV2 and TRBJ2-4; D is ambiguous. The ends were cut back, 6 bases at V and 5 bases at J, with 11 bases in the middle. Germline V gene sequence: CDR1 SNHLY, CDR2 FYNNEI. This CDR3 comprises 13 residues. For the CDR3, the DNA is TGTGCCAGCAGCCGAGACTTGGAAAACATTCAGTACTTC. Encoded protein: CASSRDLENIQYF.

This clone was seen once. The V gene is TRBV19, the J gene TRBJ2-6, with D tentatively TRBD1 (6 bases). Germline CDR1 LNHDA, CDR2 SQIVND (reference sequence). The V gene lost 6 bases and the J gene lost 0 bases, with 18 bases spanning the gap. This CDR3 spans 18 amino acids. The CDR3 coding sequence is TGTGCCAGTAGGTCCCCGGGACAAAAGAGCTCTGGGGCCAACGTCCTGACTTTC. It encodes CASRSPGQKSSGANVLTF. The complete variable domain, with remaining parts taken from reference TRBV19 and TRBJ2-6, reads DGGITQSPKYLFRKEGQNVTLSCEQNLNHDAMYWYRQDPGQGLRLIYYSQIVNDFQKGDIAEGYSVSREKKESFPLTVTSAQKNPTAFYLCASRSPGQKSSGANVLTFGAGSRLTVL.

This CDR3 reads CASSFDRSYGYTF. Here the CDR3 DNA reads TGTGCCAGCAGTTTTGACAGGAGTTATGGCTACACCTTC. The chain uses TRBV6-5 and TRBJ1-2; a weak D match, TRBD1 (6 bases). Germline CDR1 is MNHEY and CDR2 is SVGAGI. This CDR3 is 13 amino acids long. V gave up 4 bases and J gave up 5 bases, with 11 bases separating them.

V usage is TRBV30 and J usage is TRBJ2-5; TRBD2 might be the D (7 bases). The J call could be wrong; TRBJ2-7 is a better fit for the DNA end. The germline V gene has CDR1 GTSNPN and CDR2 SVGIG (reference sequence). The CDR3 is 14 amino acids. This CDR3 is CAWSSGGSAYEQYF. CDR3 coding DNA: TGTGCCTGGAGTTCGGGGGGCAGCGCCTACGAGCAGTACTTC.